Sequencing of this T cell receptor beta chain was carried out in a study of memory CD4+ T cells and cytomegalovirus serostatus. Study observations and caveats: The CMV-associated TCR signature appears largely within the CD4+ memory repertoire. CD4+ memory repertoires contained about 40% of the roughly 160 reported CMV TCRbeta sequences.

V shed 4 bases, J shed 6 bases, and the junction held 13 bases outside the gene matches. The CDR3 is 15 residues long. The germline CDR1 and CDR2 sequences are SGDLS and YYNGEE. Turning to this clone: Its antigen is undetermined.

Here immunoSEQ multiplex PCR was the method, and the copy in TCRdb shows in-frame clones only, minus some. The data contain 58,000 or so clones, about three quarters of them singletons. Single viable CD3+CD4+CD8-CD45RO+ cells were sorted as the memory CD4+ T cells. This TCR was sampled from an adult in good health and CMV-seropositive. The sample comprised memory CD4+ T cells from blood. The chain uses TRBV9 and TRBJ2-7, with 7 nucleotides matching TRBD2. CDR3 coding DNA: TGTGCCAGCAGCCAGACTTCCCAGACTAGCAGCGAGCAGTACTTC. Translation gives CASSQTSQTSSEQYF.